This T cell receptor beta chain was found in a study of shared clonotypes between healthy human individuals. Study-wide context: Each donor contributed plates that comprised three CD4 naive, three CD4 memory, two CD8 naive and one CD8 memory.

The table lists this clone with a count of one. TCRdb keeps only in-frame clones here, not all; method: immunoSEQ multiplex PCR. The table includes over a million clones, roughly 96% detected once. Trimming took off 2 bases at V and 0 bases at J, with 8 bases between the two ends. The length of the CDR3 is 16 residues. Germline V gene sequence: CDR1 KGHSH, CDR2 LQKENI. The chain is built from TRBV18 and TRBJ2-6; weak D call: TRBD2 (5 bases). The sequenced sample was naive CD4+ T cells sorted from blood. The subset: CD45RA+ positively selected. The source is a young man in good health. The CDR3 spells CASSPGLFSGANVLTF. As DNA, the CDR3 is TGTGCCAGCTCACCAGGACTGTTCTCTGGGGCCAACGTCCTGACTTTC.